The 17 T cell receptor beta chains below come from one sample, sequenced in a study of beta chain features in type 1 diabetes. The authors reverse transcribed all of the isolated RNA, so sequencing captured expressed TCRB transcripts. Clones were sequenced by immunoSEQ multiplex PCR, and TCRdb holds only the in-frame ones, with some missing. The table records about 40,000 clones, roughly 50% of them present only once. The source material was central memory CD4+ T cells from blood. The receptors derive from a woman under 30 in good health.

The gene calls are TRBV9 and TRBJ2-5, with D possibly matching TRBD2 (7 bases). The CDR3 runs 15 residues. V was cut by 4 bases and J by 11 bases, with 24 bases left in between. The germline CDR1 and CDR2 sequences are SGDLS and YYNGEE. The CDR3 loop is CASSSTGGAPVNQYF. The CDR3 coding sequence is TGTGCCAGCAGCTCCACTGGGGGGGCCCCTGTTAATCAGTACTTC.

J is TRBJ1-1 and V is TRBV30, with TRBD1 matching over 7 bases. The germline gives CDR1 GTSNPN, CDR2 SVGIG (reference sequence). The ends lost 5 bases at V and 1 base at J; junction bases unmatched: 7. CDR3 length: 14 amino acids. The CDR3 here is CAWDRDGRNTEAFF. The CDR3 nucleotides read TGTGCCTGGGACAGGGATGGCCGGAACACTGAAGCTTTCTTT.

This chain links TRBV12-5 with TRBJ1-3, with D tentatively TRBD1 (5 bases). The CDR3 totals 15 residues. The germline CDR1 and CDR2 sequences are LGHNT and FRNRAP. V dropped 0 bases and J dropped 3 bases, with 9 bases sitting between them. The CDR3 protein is CASGLVPGFGNTIYF. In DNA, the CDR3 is TGTGCTAGTGGTTTGGTACCAGGGTTTGGAAACACCATATATTTT.

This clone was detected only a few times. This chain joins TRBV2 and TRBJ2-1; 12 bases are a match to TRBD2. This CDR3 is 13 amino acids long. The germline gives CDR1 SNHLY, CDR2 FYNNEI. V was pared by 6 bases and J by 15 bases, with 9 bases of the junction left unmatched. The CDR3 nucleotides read TGTGCCAGCAGGGCCAGGACTAGCGGGGCGGGGTTCTTC. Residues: CASRARTSGAGFF.

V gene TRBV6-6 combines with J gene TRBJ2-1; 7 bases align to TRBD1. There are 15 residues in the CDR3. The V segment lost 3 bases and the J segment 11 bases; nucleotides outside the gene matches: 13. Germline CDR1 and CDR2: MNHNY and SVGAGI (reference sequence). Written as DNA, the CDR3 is TGTGCCAGCAGTTATGATTCGGTTCTGACAGGGAAGCAGTTCTTC. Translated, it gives CASSYDSVLTGKQFF.

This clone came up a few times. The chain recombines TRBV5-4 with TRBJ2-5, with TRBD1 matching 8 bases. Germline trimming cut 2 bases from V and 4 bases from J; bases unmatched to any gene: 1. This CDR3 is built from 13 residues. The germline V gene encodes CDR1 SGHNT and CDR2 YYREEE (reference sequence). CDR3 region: CASSFTGGETQYF. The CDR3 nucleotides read TGTGCCAGCAGCTTCACAGGGGGAGAGACCCAGTACTTC.

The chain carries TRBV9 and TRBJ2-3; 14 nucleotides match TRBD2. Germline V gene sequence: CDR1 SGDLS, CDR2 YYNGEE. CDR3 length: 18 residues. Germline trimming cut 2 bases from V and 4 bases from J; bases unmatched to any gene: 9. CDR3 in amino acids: CASSVGTSGRGGADTQYF. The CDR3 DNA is TGTGCCAGCAGCGTCGGGACTAGCGGGAGAGGTGGCGCAGATACGCAGTATTTT.

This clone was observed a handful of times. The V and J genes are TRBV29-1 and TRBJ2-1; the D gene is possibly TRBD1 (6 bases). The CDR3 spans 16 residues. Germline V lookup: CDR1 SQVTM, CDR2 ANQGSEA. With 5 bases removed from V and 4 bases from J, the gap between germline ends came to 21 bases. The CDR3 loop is CSVSRDMELGYNEQFF. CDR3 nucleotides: TGCAGCGTTTCCCGGGACATGGAGTTGGGGTACAATGAGCAGTTCTTC.

The chain's CDR3 is CASSTTGDPYNEQFF. CDR3 nucleotide sequence: TGCGCCAGCAGCACAACAGGGGACCCCTACAATGAGCAGTTCTTC. J is TRBJ2-1 and V is TRBV5-1, with 7 positions matching TRBD1. Trimming removed 4 bases from V and 2 bases from J; junction bases left unmatched: 6. CDR3 length: 15 residues. CDR1 and CDR2 (germline): SGHRS, YFSETQ.

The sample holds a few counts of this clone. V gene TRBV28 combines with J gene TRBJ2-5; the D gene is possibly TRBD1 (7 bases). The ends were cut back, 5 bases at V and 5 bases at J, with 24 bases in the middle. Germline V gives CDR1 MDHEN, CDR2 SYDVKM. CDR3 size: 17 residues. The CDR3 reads CASSPGLPGSRGETQYF. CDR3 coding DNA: TGTGCCAGCAGTCCCGGTTTACCCGGGAGCAGGGGGGAGACCCAGTACTTC.

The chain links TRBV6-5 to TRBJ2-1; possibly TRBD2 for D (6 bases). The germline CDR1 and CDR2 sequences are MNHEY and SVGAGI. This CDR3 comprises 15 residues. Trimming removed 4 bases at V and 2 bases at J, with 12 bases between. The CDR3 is CASSSQASAYNEQFF. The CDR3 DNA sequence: TGTGCCAGCAGTTCCCAGGCTAGCGCCTACAATGAGCAGTTCTTC.

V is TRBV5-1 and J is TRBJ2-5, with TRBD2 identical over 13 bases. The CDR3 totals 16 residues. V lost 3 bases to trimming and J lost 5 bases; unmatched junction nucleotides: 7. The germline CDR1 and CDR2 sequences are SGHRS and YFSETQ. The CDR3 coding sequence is TGCGCCAGCAGCTCAGGACTAGCGGGAGTAAGTGAGACCCAGTACTTC. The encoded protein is CASSSGLAGVSETQYF.

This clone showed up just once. The CDR3 protein is CASTWMDRQETQYF. The DNA for the CDR3 is TGCGCCAGCACCTGGATGGACAGACAAGAGACCCAGTACTTC. The genes are TRBV5-1 and TRBJ2-5; D is perhaps TRBD1 (6 bases). The CDR3 extends over 14 amino acids. Germline V gives CDR1 SGHRS, CDR2 YFSETQ. Trimming stripped 6 bases from V and 2 bases from J, with 14 bases between.

The CDR3 is CASSSPGYEQYF. The CDR3 DNA reads as TGTGCCAGCAGCTCTCCGGGGTACGAGCAGTACTTC. This chain uses TRBV7-3 with TRBJ2-7; a possible D gene is TRBD2 (5 bases). Trimming shortened V by 4 bases and J by 4 bases, and 8 bases separated the two germline ends. The CDR3 runs to 12 residues. CDR1 is SGHTA, CDR2 FQGTGA, per germline.

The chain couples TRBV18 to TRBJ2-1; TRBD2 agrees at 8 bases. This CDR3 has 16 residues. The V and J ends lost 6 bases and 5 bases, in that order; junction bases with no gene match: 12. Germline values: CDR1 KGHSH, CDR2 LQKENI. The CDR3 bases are TGTGCCAGCTCTCCCCTTAAGGCGGGAGGCAACAATGAGCAGTTCTTC. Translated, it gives CASSPLKAGGNNEQFF.

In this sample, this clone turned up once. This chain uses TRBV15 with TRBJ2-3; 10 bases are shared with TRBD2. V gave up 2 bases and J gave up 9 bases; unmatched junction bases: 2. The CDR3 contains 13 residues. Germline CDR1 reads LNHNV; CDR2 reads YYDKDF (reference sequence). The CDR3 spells CATSRLAGETQYF. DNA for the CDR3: TGTGCCACCAGCAGACTAGCGGGGGAGACGCAGTATTTT.

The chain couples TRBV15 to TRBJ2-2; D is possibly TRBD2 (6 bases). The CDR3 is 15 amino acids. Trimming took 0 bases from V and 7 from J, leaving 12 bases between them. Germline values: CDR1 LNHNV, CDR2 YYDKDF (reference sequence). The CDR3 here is CATSRDQTGDGELFF. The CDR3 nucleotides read TGTGCCACCAGCAGAGACCAGACGGGGGACGGGGAGCTGTTTTTT.